Each of the 19 T cell receptor beta chains below was sequenced from the same sample in a study of T cells in Graves' hyperthyroidism and ophthalmopathy. The CDR3 regions of TCR beta were amplified from RNA transcripts. HTBI primers were the set used in a first-round RT-PCR of the TCR CDR3. Via MiXCR, TCRdb re-called the multiplex PCR reads, giving one row per CDR3 protein. This sample has 550,000 to 700,000 distinct CDR3 sequences, with 35% to 55% found just once. Sequencing input: peripheral blood or thyroid tissue (not recorded which). These receptors originate from an adult woman with Graves' disease, either hyperthyroidism or ophthalmopathy (not recorded which).

The J gene is TRBJ2-1, the V gene TRBV15; no firm D call. CDR1 LNHNV and CDR2 YYDKDF come from the germline V gene (reference sequence). The CDR3 spans 15 residues. Trimming removed 6 bases from V and 5 bases from J, with 17 bases in between. The CDR3: CATRVTPSLNNEQFF. The DNA for the CDR3 is TGTGCCACCAGGGTCACCCCCAGCCTAAACAATGAGCAGTTCTTC.

This clonotype occurred many times. CDR3 nucleotide sequence: TGTGCCAGCTCGGCTCGGGACAGCCAAGAGACCCAGTACTTC. Translating gives CASSARDSQETQYF. The chain joins TRBV18 to TRBJ2-5, with TRBD1 identical over 7 bases. Unmatched junction bases numbered 5, after V lost 6 bases and J lost 1 base. CDR1 and CDR2 from the germline V gene are KGHSH and LQKENI. The CDR3 sequence is 14 residues long.

V usage is TRBV5-4 and J usage is TRBJ2-7; a weak D match, TRBD2 (7 bases). The CDR3 totals 13 residues. The ends were cut back, 6 bases at V and 5 bases at J, with 15 bases in the middle. Per germline, CDR1 SGHNT and CDR2 YYREEE (reference sequence). The CDR3 DNA reads TGTGCCAGCAAAGACGGGGGGCACCACGAGCAGTACTTC. This gives the protein CASKDGGHHEQYF.

This clonotype was seen a handful of times. This chain connects TRBV29-1 to TRBJ2-7; D possibly uses TRBD1 or TRBD2 (5 bases each). The germline gives CDR1 SQVTM, CDR2 ANQGSEA. This CDR3 is 11 amino acids long. The V end lost 4 bases, the J end lost 5 bases, and 9 bases lay between the germline ends. The CDR3 nucleotides read TGCAGCGTTGGGGGGAGTGACGAGCAGTACTTC. It is translated as CSVGGSDEQYF.

The chain recombines TRBV7-9 with TRBJ2-7; D could derive from TRBD1 or TRBD2 (5 bases each). Germline CDR1 and CDR2: SEHNR and FQNEAQ (reference sequence). V was trimmed by 5 bases and J by 6 bases, leaving 14 bases between them. The CDR3 has 13 residues. Here the CDR3 DNA reads TGTGCCAGCAGCCCACCCGAGAGGGGCGAGCAGTACTTC. Translation gives CASSPPERGEQYF. Complete variable domain (other parts from reference TRBV7-9 and TRBJ2-7): DTGVSQNPRHKITKRGQNVTFRCDPISEHNRLYWYRQTLGQGPEFLTYFQNEAQLEKSRLLSDRFSAERPKGSFSTLEIQRTEQGDSAMYLCASSPPERGEQYFGPGTRLTVT.

This clonotype appeared many times. J is TRBJ1-1 and V is TRBV5-1; no reliable D call. This CDR3 is 15 amino acids long. The germline gives CDR1 SGHRS, CDR2 YFSETQ. The V and J ends lost 2 bases and 1 base respectively, with 12 bases between them. CDR3 residues: CASSFAPSGNTEAFF. The CDR3 coding sequence is TGCGCCAGCAGCTTTGCCCCATCCGGGAACACTGAAGCTTTCTTT.

This clonotype was seen ten or more times. The V gene is TRBV27, the J gene TRBJ2-5; 7 nucleotides match TRBD2. The J segment lost 2 bases and the V segment lost 6 bases, leaving 9 bases of the junction unmatched. The CDR3 loop spans 15 amino acids. Germline V gives CDR1 MNHEY, CDR2 SMNVEV (reference sequence). CDR3 DNA sequence: TGTGCCAGCAGCCCTACCCTAGCGGTTCAAGAGACCCAGTACTTC. Translating it yields CASSPTLAVQETQYF.

The CDR3 sequence: CASSLGSSGGPQYF. CDR3 DNA sequence: TGTGCCAGCAGTTTAGGTAGTAGCGGGGGGCCGCAGTACTTC. The chain joins TRBV12-3 or TRBV12-4 to TRBJ2-7, with 10 bases that match TRBD2. Trimming took 1 base from V and 9 from J; bases not matched to a gene: 6. This CDR3 has 14 amino acids.

This clonotype was observed a handful of times. The chain combines TRBV7-8 with TRBJ2-3; 8 bases match TRBD1. There are 18 residues in the CDR3. In germline, CDR1 is SGHVS, CDR2 FQNEAQ. Trimming cost V 5 bases and J 1 base; bases outside gene matches: 14. The CDR3 protein is CASSTALQGEFGTDTQYF. CDR3 DNA sequence: TGTGCCAGCAGCACCGCATTACAGGGGGAATTCGGCACAGATACGCAGTATTTT.

This rearrangement joins TRBV5-1 to TRBJ1-5; D is uncertain. The CDR3 loop spans 16 amino acids. The germline V and J ends were trimmed by 0 bases and 4 bases, with 14 bases remaining between them. Germline CDR1 and CDR2: SGHRS and YFSETQ. The CDR3 DNA sequence: TGCGCCAGCAGCTTGGAACCGGGAACACTTAATCAGCCCCAGCATTTT. Amino acid sequence: CASSLEPGTLNQPQHF. Full variable domain (outside the CDR3, taken from reference TRBV5-1 and TRBJ1-5): KAGVTQTPRYLIKTRGQQVTLSCSPISGHRSVSWYQQTPGQGLQFLFEYFSETQRNKGNFPGRFSGRQFSNSRSEMNVSTLELGDSALYLCASSLEPGTLNQPQHFGDGTRLSIL.

This chain joins TRBV27 and TRBJ2-5; D remains unclear. Germline V gene lookup returns CDR1 MNHEY and CDR2 SMNVEV (reference sequence). V lost 0 bases to trimming and J lost 2 bases, with 10 bases between them. CDR3 size: 15 residues. The CDR3 DNA sequence: TGTGCCAGCAGTTTATCGGTTGGGTGGCAAGAGACCCAGTACTTC. As protein: CASSLSVGWQETQYF.

This chain's CDR3 is CSVETGTGVETQYF. In nucleotides, the CDR3 is TGCAGCGTTGAGACCGGCACAGGGGTGGAGACCCAGTACTTC. This rearrangement joins TRBV29-1 to TRBJ2-5, with TRBD1 identical over 7 bases. Germline V gene data show CDR1 as SQVTM and CDR2 as ANQGSEA. The J segment lost 5 bases and the V segment lost 3 bases, leaving 9 bases of the junction unmatched. The CDR3 spans 14 residues.

The chain combines TRBV29-1 with TRBJ2-5, with D perhaps matching TRBD1 or TRBD2 (5 bases each). The V end was cut by 4 bases, the J end by 5 bases, with 11 bases between. CDR1 is SQVTM and CDR2 is ANQGSEA in the germline V gene. This CDR3 has 12 amino acids. The CDR3 here is CSVARGVETQYF. The CDR3, as DNA: TGCAGCGTTGCTAGGGGAGTGGAGACCCAGTACTTC.

This clonotype has a count of ten or more. The chain couples TRBV3-1 to TRBJ2-7; TRBD2 aligns across 7 bases. J gave up 5 bases and V 4 bases, and 5 bases lay outside the gene matches. There are 13 residues in the CDR3. Germline values: CDR1 LGHDT, CDR2 YNNKEL (reference sequence). The CDR3 region is CASSLTGGNEQYF. The CDR3 DNA reads as TGTGCCAGCAGCCTCACCGGGGGGAACGAGCAGTACTTC.

This clonotype has more than one count but fewer than ten. J is TRBJ2-1 and V is TRBV24-1, with D hard to call. Germline V lookup: CDR1 KGHDR, CDR2 SFDVKD. This CDR3 comprises 14 residues. V was clipped by 3 bases and J by 6 bases, with 11 bases between them. CDR3 nucleotide sequence: TGTGCCACCAGTGATGGAATAGCCTCCAATGAGCAGTTCTTC. Translated: CATSDGIASNEQFF.

The table lists this clonotype with a few counts. The chain uses TRBV20-1 and TRBJ1-2; TRBD1 agrees at 7 bases. The V and J ends lost 5 bases and 7 bases, in that order; junction bases with no gene match: 13. The CDR3 spans 14 residues. From germline, CDR1 is DFQATT and CDR2 SNEGSKA (reference sequence). DNA for the CDR3: TGCAGTGCTTCGGGACAGTCAGGGGTGGGTGGCTACACCTTC. It specifies CSASGQSGVGGYTF.

The chain has TRBV2 and TRBJ1-1; D is ambiguous. The germline CDR1 and CDR2 sequences are SNHLY and FYNNEI. The length of the CDR3 is 11 residues. Trimming cost V 5 bases and J 10 bases, with 11 bases left between them. The CDR3 protein is CASSLPWGAFF. DNA for the CDR3: TGTGCCAGCAGTCTCCCTTGGGGAGCTTTCTTT.

The table lists this clonotype with many counts. The gene calls are TRBV4-2 and TRBJ2-2, with 12 bases fitting TRBD2. The CDR3 runs to 18 residues. Germline trimming cut 4 bases from V and 2 bases from J; bases unmatched to any gene: 8. From germline, CDR1 is LGHNA and CDR2 YNFKEQ. The CDR3 loop is CASSPGLAGTLNTGELFF. CDR3 DNA: TGTGCCAGCAGCCCTGGACTAGCGGGAACACTAAACACCGGGGAGCTGTTTTTT.

V gene TRBV7-2 combines with J gene TRBJ2-6; D gene ambiguous. Germline lookup yields CDR1 SGHTA and CDR2 FQGNSA. The CDR3 has 14 residues. Between the trimmed V and J ends, which lost 7 bases and 0 bases, there was a span of 7 bases. CDR3 DNA sequence: TGTGCCAGCATCACGTCCTCTGGGGCCAACGTCCTGACTTTC. Residues: CASITSSGANVLTF. The whole variable domain, remainder taken from reference TRBV7-2 and TRBJ2-6, is GAGVSQSPSNKVTEKGKDVELRCDPISGHTALYWYRQSLGQGLEFLIYFQGNSAPDKSGLPSDRFSAERTGGSVSTLTIQRTQQEDSAVYLCASITSSGANVLTFGAGSRLTVL.